This TCR beta chain was sequenced in a study of tissue T cells after allogeneic stem cell transplantation. Study-wide results and limits: The patient cohort was small and clinically heterogeneous, with limited sampling depth. Across patients, clones rarely overlapped, yet motif clusters were shared tissue-specifically.

This clone was seen just once. Its matching antigen is unknown. The gene symbols are mouse symbols. The sequence runs out 1 residue before the end of the CDR3; the remainder is reconstructed from the germline J gene. This CDR3 contains 13 residues. Looked up from germline, CDR1 is FNHDT and CDR2 is SITEND (reference sequence). The J segment lost 4 bases and the V segment lost 4 bases, leaving 0 bases of the junction unmatched. Profiled with immunoSEQ multiplex PCR; TCRdb holds only in-frame clones, not every one. The table has 20,000 to 25,000 clones, approximately 69% seen once; the top ten hold 0.41%.

The V call is TRBV19, the J call TRBJ2-7; 12 bases map to TRBD2. What was sequenced was blood. This clonotype was obtained from a female BALB/c mouse in good health. For the strain, the MHC haplotype given is H2-d. The CDR3 sequence is CASSGLGGYEQYF. CDR3 DNA, as far as it was read: TGTGCCAGCAGTGGACTGGGGGGGTATGAACAGTAC.